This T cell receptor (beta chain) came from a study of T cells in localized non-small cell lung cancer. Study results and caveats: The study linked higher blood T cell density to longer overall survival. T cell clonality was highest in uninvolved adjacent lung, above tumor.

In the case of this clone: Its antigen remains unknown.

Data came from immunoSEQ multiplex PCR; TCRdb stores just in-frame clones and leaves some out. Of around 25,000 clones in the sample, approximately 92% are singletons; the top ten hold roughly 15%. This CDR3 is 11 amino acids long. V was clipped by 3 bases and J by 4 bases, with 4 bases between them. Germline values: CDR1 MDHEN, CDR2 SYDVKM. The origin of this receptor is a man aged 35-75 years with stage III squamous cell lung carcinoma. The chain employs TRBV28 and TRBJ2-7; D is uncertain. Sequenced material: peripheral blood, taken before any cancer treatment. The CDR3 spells CASSFSYEQYF. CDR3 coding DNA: TGTGCCAGCAGTTTTTCTTACGAGCAGTACTTC.